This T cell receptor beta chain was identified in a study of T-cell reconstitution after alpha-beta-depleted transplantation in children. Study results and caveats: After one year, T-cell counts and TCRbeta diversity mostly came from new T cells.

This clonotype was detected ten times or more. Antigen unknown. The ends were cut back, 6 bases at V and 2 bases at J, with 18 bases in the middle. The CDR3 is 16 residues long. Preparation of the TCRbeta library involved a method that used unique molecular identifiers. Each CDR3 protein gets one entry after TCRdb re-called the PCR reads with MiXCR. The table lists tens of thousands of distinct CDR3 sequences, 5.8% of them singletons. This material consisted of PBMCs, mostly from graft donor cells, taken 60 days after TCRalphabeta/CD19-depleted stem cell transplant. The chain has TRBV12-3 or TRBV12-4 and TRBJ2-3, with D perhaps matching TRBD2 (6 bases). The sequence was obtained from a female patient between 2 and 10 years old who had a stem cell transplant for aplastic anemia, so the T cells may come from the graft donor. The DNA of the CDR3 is TGTGCCAGCAGCCGCGGGGCGACGAGACTCACAGATACGCAGTATTTT. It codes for CASSRGATRLTDTQYF.